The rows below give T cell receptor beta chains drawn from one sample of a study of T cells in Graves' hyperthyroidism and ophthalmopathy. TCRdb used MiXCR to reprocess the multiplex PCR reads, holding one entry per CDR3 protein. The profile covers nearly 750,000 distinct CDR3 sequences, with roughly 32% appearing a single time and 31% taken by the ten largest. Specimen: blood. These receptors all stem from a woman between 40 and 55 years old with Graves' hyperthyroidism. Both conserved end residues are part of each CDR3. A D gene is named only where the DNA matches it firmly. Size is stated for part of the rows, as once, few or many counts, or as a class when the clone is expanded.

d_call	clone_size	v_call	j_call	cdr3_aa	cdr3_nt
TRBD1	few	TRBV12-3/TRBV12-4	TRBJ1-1	CASRWDRVDTEAFF	TGTGCCAGCAGGTGGGACAGGGTCGACACTGAAGCTTTCTTT
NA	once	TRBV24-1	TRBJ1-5	CATSATGPKGPQHF	TGTGCCACCAGTGCCACGGGGCCCAAGGGGCCCCAGCATTTT
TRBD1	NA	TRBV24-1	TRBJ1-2	CATSDRDRGHGYTF	TGTGCCACCAGTGACCGGGACAGGGGACATGGCTACACCTTC
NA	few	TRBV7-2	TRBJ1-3	CASSRSSPSGNTIYF	TGTGCCAGCTCACGGTCGTCCCCCTCTGGAAACACCATATATTTT
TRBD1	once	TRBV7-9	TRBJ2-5	CASSSPQGNGQETQYF	TGTGCCAGCAGCTCACCACAGGGGAATGGACAAGAGACCCAGTACTTC
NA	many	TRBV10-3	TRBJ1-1	CAISEAGIEAFF	TGTGCCATCAGTGAAGCAGGGATTGAAGCTTTCTTT
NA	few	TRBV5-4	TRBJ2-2	CASSFITGELFF	TGTGCCAGCAGCTTTATCACCGGGGAGCTGTTTTTT
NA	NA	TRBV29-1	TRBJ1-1	CSVEFTGKVSEAFF	TGCAGCGTTGAGTTTACAGGGAAGGTATCTGAAGCTTTCTTT
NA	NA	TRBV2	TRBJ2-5	CASYDRTEKTQYF	TGTGCCAGCTACGACAGGACAGAAAAGACCCAGTACTTC
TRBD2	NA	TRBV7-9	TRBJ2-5	CASSGDSGTRFWGTQYF	TGTGCCAGCAGCGGGGACTCCGGGACTAGATTTTGGGGGACCCAGTACTTC
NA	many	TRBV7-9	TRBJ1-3	CASSLDRSYSGNTIYF	TGTGCCAGCAGCTTAGACCGTAGTTACTCTGGAAACACCATATATTTT
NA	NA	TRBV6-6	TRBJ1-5	CASSTWTEAPSNQPQHF	TGTGCCAGCAGTACTTGGACGGAGGCTCCTAGCAATCAGCCCCAGCATTTT
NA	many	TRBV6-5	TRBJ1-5	CASSYAGGQGQPQHF	TGTGCCAGCAGTTACGCCGGGGGGCAAGGACAGCCCCAGCATTTT
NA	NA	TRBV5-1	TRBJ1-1	CASSLFGTTNTEASF	TGCGCCAGCAGCTTGTTTGGGACCACGAACACTGAAGCTTCCTTT
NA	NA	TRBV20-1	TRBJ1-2	CSARNIGKDSSYGYTF	TGCAGTGCTAGAAATATAGGAAAGGACAGTTCATATGGCTACACCTTC
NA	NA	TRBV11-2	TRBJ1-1	CASSTQGVHTEAFF	TGTGCCAGCAGCACACAGGGTGTTCATACTGAAGCTTTCTTT
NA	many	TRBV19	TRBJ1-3	CASRTVSGNTIYF	TGTGCCAGTAGGACAGTCTCTGGAAACACCATATATTTT
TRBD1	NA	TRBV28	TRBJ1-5	CASSFTGDYGPQHF	TGTGCCAGCAGTTTTACAGGGGACTACGGGCCCCAGCATTTT
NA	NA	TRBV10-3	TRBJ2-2	CATANTGELFF	TGTGCCACGGCGAACACCGGGGAGCTGTTTTTT
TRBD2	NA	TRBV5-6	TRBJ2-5	CASSEGWTSGTRETQYF	TGTGCCAGCAGCGAGGGATGGACTAGCGGGACGAGGGAGACCCAGTACTTC
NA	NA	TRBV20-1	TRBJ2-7	CSARQRGLTWVTYEQYF	TGCAGTGCAAGACAGAGGGGTCTAACTTGGGTGACCTACGAGCAGTACTTC
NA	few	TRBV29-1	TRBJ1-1	CSVGEGPNTEAFF	TGCAGCGTCGGGGAGGGGCCGAACACTGAAGCTTTCTTT